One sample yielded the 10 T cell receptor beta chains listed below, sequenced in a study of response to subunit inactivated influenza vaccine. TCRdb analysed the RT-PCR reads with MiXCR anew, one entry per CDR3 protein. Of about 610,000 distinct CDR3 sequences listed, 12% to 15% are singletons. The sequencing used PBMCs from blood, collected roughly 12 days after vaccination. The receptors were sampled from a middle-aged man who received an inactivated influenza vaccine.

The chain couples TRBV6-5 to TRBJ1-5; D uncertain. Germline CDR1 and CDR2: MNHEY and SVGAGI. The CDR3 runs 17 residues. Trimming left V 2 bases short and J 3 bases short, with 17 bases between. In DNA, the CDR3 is TGTGCCAGCAGTTACAATCTGGATTTCAGCTACAATCAGCCCCAGCATTTT. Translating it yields CASSYNLDFSYNQPQHF.

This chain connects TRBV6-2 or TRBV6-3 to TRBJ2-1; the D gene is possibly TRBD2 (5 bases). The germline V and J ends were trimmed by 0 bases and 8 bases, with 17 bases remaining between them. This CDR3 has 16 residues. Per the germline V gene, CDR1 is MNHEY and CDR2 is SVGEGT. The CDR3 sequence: CASSYSRGRSVDEQFF. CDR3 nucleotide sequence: TGTGCCAGCAGTTACTCCAGAGGGAGATCTGTGGATGAGCAGTTCTTC.

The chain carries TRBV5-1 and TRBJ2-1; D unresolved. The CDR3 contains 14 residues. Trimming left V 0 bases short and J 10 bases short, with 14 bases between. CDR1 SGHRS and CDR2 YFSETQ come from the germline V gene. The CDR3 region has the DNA TGCGCCAGCAGCTTGGCCTTCTCTGAGAGCGAGCAGTTCTTC. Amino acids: CASSLAFSESEQFF.

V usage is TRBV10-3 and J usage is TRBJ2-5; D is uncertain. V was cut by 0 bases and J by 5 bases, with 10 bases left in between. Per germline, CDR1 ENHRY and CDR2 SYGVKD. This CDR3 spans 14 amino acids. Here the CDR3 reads CAISESKGQETQYF. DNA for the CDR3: TGTGCCATCAGTGAGTCTAAGGGCCAGGAGACCCAGTACTTC.

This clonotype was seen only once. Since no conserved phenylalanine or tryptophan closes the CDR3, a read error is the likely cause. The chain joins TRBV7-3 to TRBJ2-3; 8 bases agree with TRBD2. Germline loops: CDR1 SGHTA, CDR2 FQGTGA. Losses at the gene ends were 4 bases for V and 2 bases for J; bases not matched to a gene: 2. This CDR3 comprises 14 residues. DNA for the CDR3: TGTGCCAGCAGCTCGGGACTAGTCACAGATACGCAGTATTGT. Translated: CASSSGLVTDTQYC.

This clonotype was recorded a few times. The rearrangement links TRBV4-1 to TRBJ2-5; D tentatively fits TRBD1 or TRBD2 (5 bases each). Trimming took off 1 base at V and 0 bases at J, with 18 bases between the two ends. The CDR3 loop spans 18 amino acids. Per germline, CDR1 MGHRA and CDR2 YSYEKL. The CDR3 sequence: CASSQGPPGTANQETQYF. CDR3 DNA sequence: TGCGCCAGCAGCCAAGGTCCTCCCGGGACGGCGAACCAAGAGACCCAGTACTTC.

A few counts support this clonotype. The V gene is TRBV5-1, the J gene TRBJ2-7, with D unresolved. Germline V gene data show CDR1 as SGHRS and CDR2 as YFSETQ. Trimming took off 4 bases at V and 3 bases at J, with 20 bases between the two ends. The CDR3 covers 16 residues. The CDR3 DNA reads TGCGCCAGCAGCAAGATAGCCGGGTTAGGTCGCTACGAGCAGTACTTC. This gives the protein CASSKIAGLGRYEQYF.

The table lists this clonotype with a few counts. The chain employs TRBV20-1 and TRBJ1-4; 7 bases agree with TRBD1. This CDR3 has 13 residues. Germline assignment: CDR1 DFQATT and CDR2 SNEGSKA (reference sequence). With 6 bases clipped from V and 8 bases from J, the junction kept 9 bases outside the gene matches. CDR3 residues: CSATTGVEEKLFF. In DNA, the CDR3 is TGCAGTGCAACTACAGGGGTGGAAGAAAAACTGTTTTTT.

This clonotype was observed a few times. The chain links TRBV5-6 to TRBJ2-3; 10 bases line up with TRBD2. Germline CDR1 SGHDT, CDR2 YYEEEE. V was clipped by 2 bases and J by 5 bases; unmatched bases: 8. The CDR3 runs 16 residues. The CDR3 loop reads CASSFRGSGRGDTQYF. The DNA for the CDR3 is TGTGCCAGCAGCTTTCGTGGCAGCGGGAGGGGAGATACGCAGTATTTT.

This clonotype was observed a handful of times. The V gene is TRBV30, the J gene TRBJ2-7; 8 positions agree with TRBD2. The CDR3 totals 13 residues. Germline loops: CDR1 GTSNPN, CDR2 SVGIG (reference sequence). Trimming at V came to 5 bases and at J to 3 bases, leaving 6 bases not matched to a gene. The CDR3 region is CAWCSGTDYEQYF. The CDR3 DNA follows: TGTGCCTGGTGTAGCGGGACGGACTACGAGCAGTACTTC.